This T cell receptor (beta chain) was recovered during a study of cytomegalovirus exposure and HLA in healthy donors (dated by TCRdb to about 2017). Turning to the overall study: An earlier analysis of roughly 500 of the donors reported approximately 260 Gb of sequence data and 95 million to 130 million unique TCR beta sequences obtained from roughly 170 million T cells. Roughly 300 gigabases of sequencing data and 80 million or so unique TCR sequences were included in an early release covering 550 to 650 HLA-typed donors. Of the roughly 400 genotyped donors, about 80% fell in the genetic ancestry cluster associated with self-reported Caucasian donors. The aim of the study was to test whether cataloging public T cell receptors could identify signatures of past pathogen exposure. The study used immunosequencing to profile the T cell repertoires of approximately 640 subjects and linked those repertoires to cytomegalovirus serostatus. In addition to the first cohort of 666 subjects, a separate validation cohort of under 150 different subjects was used. To predict cytomegalovirus infection status, the study brought together high-throughput TCR immunosequencing, statistical association of individual TCRs with disease status, and machine learning. In a later analysis, previously published TCR beta repertoires from 550 to 700 donors were re-analyzed and high-resolution HLA genotyping was added so that TCR occurrence patterns could be studied. Rather than drawing on any new phenotypic data, the later analysis identified candidate immune exposures from TCR beta sequences and the way those sequences occurred across donors. An earlier analysis of around 540 of the donors applied high-throughput TCR beta sequencing to assess whether each TCR beta V gene segment acted as functional or pseudogenic. Donor age, sex, ethnicity and CMV serostatus were compiled alongside the repertoire data. Genome-wide SNP genotypes for about 65% of the roughly 670 donors were used in a later genetic analysis, which treated that subset as a discovery cohort. All discovery cohort repertoires had been generated using a single sequencing platform. HLA typing covered class I and class II loci at four-digit resolution. The number of donors typed differed by locus, with roughly 620-630 for A, B, C, DRB1 and DQB1, more than 500 for DQA1, 600 to 610 for DPA1, and approximately 470 for DPB1. Roughly five DR-DQ haplotypes were treated as single units for association and clustering because of strong linkage in the cohort. Among about 390 genotyped donors of the cohort, an average of approximately 250,000 unique TCR beta nucleotide sequences were sequenced per donor, roughly 20% of them non-productive. On the study overall, not on this receptor specifically: Correlated functional status among segregating V segments might reflect linkage disequilibrium, but an unknown experimental factor could not be ruled out. The authors suggested that the approach could potentially be extended to other disease states and immunological phenotypes. Because the 87-base-pair reads could not distinguish some IMGT-functional V segments, including TRBV6-2 and TRBV6-3, those segments were excluded. In a later analysis, HLA-associated TCR beta chains were found to be more clonally expanded and to have lower generation probabilities than equally common non-associated chains. Across donors, most TCR sequences were observed very rarely, whereas some public TCRs were present in many individuals. Three of the identified cytomegalovirus-associated TCR beta chains were confirmed in vitro to be specific for cytomegalovirus antigens. A further reported finding was that TCR beta sequences accurately predicted the HLA-A and HLA-B alleles for most subjects in the first cohort. A later genetic analysis associated a missense DCLRE1C variant with V-gene and J-gene trimming of TCR beta chains, and an independent cohort replicated the association. According to a later analysis, parvovirus B19, influenza, CMV and Epstein-Barr virus appeared linked to several top co-occurrence clusters. A total of around 150 TCR beta chains were listed by the study as associated with cytomegalovirus. According to a later analysis, most CMV-associated TCR beta chains appeared to be HLA-restricted, and the HLA associations seemed to be driven largely by CMV exposure. In a later genetic analysis, fewer N-insertions in productive TCRs were reported among donors in an Asian-associated ancestry cluster than the approximately 630-donor mean. Because some donors lacked HLA typing at each locus, the association tests relied only on the typed subset. In a later analysis, TCR association rates were found to vary across HLA loci, with the most associated TCRs seen for DRB1 alleles and the fewest for HLA-C alleles. The only immune exposure information available for the cohort was CMV serostatus. The cohort was sequenced for TCR beta chains only, and without alpha or paired-chain data the features that could be detected were limited. When HLA alleles, especially DR and DQ, strongly co-occurred, TCR associations were difficult to assign to individual alleles. A group of highly shared sequence variants was considered likely to be a technical artifact of the sequencing pipeline. In both the original and validation cohorts, the classifier was reported to diagnose cytomegalovirus status with high specificity and sensitivity. Roughly uniform sequencing depth across donors was assumed in presence/absence analyses, although this assumption may not hold. In an earlier analysis of approximately 590 of the donors, most TCR beta V segments were observed in productive rearrangements about 90% or about 30% of the time, broadly matching IMGT annotations. Approximately 18 rarely observed V segments, including chromosome 9 orphons, were excluded from the earlier analysis of a few hundred of the donors because counts were too low. In a later analysis, 16,951 TCR beta sequences were associated with specific HLA alleles at a false discovery rate of 0.05.

From cysteine to phenylalanine, the CDR3 is 15 amino acids long. Only CDR3 DNA remains: 45 bases, in frame from the first base. Reading the germline V gene gives CDR1 MGHRA and CDR2 YSYEKL. The V end gives up 3 bases and the J end 0 bases, leaving 4 bases in the junction not matched to a gene. A word on this clone: No antigen is known for it. There are no base qualities to consult, and no much larger clone falls within one base.

Libraries were prepared through the immunoSEQ multiplex PCR assay. A mixture of 60 forward primers for TCR Vbeta segments and 13 reverse primers for TCR Jbeta segments was used in the multiplex PCR. A multiplex PCR assay on genomic DNA amplified the CDR3 region of rearranged TCR beta genes. Amplified TCR beta libraries were sequenced as 87-base-pair reads on the Illumina HiSeq System. In the paper's pipeline: A later analysis counted tens of millions of unique TCR beta chains across the 666 repertoires, and around 9.9 million of these chains were shared by at least two donors. Raw reads were error-corrected and collapsed into unique sequences with a nearest-neighbor algorithm that merged closely related sequences to remove PCR and sequencing errors. CDR3 sequences were aligned to IMGT reference sequences to assign V, D and J gene segments. Each retained sequence needed at least a six-nucleotide match to both a V gene segment and a J gene segment. Rearrangements were called productive when the CDR3 lacked stop codons and stayed in frame with V and J; all others were non-productive. Following IMGT convention, CDR3 was defined as the stretch from the second conserved V-encoded cysteine to the conserved J-encoded phenylalanine. In an earlier analysis of 550 to 650 of the donors, sequences lacking an unambiguous match to a single V gene segment were excluded. In an earlier analysis of approximately 560 of the donors, a V segment was called functional when productive rearrangements were above 56.7%, and segregating when the standard deviation between donors exceeded 5%. To diagnose cytomegalovirus status from the catalog of TCR beta chain sequences, a statistical classification framework was built. In a later analysis, TCR nucleotide sequences were compared against IMGT/GENE-DB human TR gene sequences so that V and J genes could be assigned. A later analysis assigned CDR3 sequences and most-parsimonious VDJ recombination scenarios with the TCRdist pipeline. In a later analysis, each TCR beta chain was defined by its CDR3 amino acid sequence together with its V-gene family, and reads without a unique V-gene family were excluded. A later analysis removed 450 to 600 highly shared, low-generation-probability nucleotide sequences to deal with suspected cross-contamination and a sequencing artifact. In a later analysis, a clonal expansion index was calculated for each public chain from normalized within-repertoire ranks of inferred template counts. In a later analysis, generation probabilities were computed using a VDJ recombination model fitted to out-of-frame rearrangements, and the results were checked against IGoR. Hypergeometric tests were used in a later analysis to score TCR-TCR, TCR-HLA and TCR-CMV co-occurrence, with a repertoire-size bias correction applied to the TCR pairs. To estimate false discovery rates, a later analysis permuted the HLA or CMV assignments 20 times. A later analysis grouped co-occurring TCRs with DBSCAN, adding TCRdist sequence similarity when clustering within HLA-allele-positive subsets. Repertoires with fewer than 30,000 or more than 120,000 public chains were left out of co-occurrence clustering, as were a handful of repertoires with anomalous nucleotide sharing. Imported from immuneACCESS, the table was reduced by TCRdb to in-frame sequences with V and J called. These copies leave out some clones; in studies compared against another copy, an unresolved V gene accounts for under half, and the cause of the remainder is not known. That table furnishes V, J and clone size, whereas the DNA furnished D and trimming. Here the sample has around 99,000 clones; 70% to 80% occur a single time. Together, the top ten hold approximately 3.5% of the sample.

The cohort consisted of 666 healthy bone marrow donors. Cohort members were all nominally healthy when sampled, although unrecorded immune exposures were likely present. The donor tested CMV seronegative, placing the donor among the 352 seronegative members of the cohort. Every donor gave a peripheral blood sample, and the peripheral blood mononuclear cells from that sample were used for TCR beta sequencing. The Qiagen DNeasy Blood Extraction Kit was used to extract genomic DNA from the blood cell samples. The receptor chain draws on TRBV4-1 and TRBJ1-1; TRBD1 fits 7 bases in the junction. Sequencing used PBMCs. This clonotype originated in a man aged 40-49 years in good health and CMV-seronegative. For the CDR3, the sequence is CASSQGQTLNTEAFF. The DNA sequence is given as TGCGCCAGCAGCCAGGGACAGACTTTGAACACTGAAGCTTTCTTT.